This T cell receptor (beta chain) was sequenced for a study of breast tumors, draining lymph nodes, adjacent tissues. TCRdb re-analysed the multiplex PCR reads in MiXCR, keeping a single row per CDR3 protein. The top ten clones hold less than 4% of a sample with about 130,000 distinct CDR3 sequences, approximately 20% of them seen once. On this clonotype: No antigen is known for it.

The lymph nodes were axillary draining lymph nodes from breast cancer patients. In germline, CDR1 is MNHEY, CDR2 SVGAGI. Trimming removed 2 bases from V and 0 bases from J, with 14 bases in between. This CDR3 comprises 17 residues. Findings of the study overall: Compared with basal-like, luminal-like tumors shared significantly more repertoire with nontumor tissue. Compared with lymph nodes, tumors were less diverse; compared with nontumor tissue, more.

The sample was axillary lymph node tissue. This TCR was recovered from a female donor with breast cancer. Some clones in this sample may be carry-over from other donors' samples. The chain joins TRBV6-5 to TRBJ1-3; possibly TRBD1 for D (6 bases). The CDR3 sequence: CASSYDDRISSGNTIYF. CDR3 DNA sequence: TGTGCCAGCAGTTACGACGACAGGATTTCCTCTGGAAACACCATATATTTT.